The 32 T cell receptor beta chains below were found in one sample sequenced in a study of molecular identifiers for immune sequencing clone quantification. TCRdb recomputed calls from the PCR reads with MiXCR, one row per CDR3 protein. Of about 640,000 distinct CDR3 sequences listed, 20% are singletons. The sequenced sample was naive CD8+ T cells from blood, with Jurkat cell RNA spiked in. Described subset: FACS-sorted CD8+CD4-CCR7+CD45RA+ naive T cells. The receptors originated from a human donor in good health. Some libraries in this study had Jurkat cell RNA spiked in.

This clonotype showed up many times. The rearrangement links TRBV4-2 to TRBJ1-1; no firm D call. Germline V gene lookup returns CDR1 LGHNA and CDR2 YNFKEQ. V was trimmed by 0 bases and J by 3 bases, leaving 14 bases between them. This CDR3 spans 16 amino acids. CDR3 amino acids: CASSQDRGRHDTEAFF. For the CDR3, the DNA is TGTGCCAGCAGCCAAGATCGAGGGAGACATGACACTGAAGCTTTCTTT.

Remarks on this clonotype: Since a much larger clone is just one base distant, this may be a read error. This sequence joins TRBV20-1 and TRBJ1-3; D remains unclear. Germline V gene sequence: CDR1 DFQATT, CDR2 SNEGSKA (reference sequence). This CDR3 comprises 14 residues. The CDR3 DNA sequence: TGCAGTGCTAGAGGTGGAGTATCTGGAAACACCATGTATTTT. It codes for CSARGGVSGNTMYF.

Note on this clonotype: A much larger clone lies one base from this, so it may be a read error. The rearrangement joins TRBV19 to TRBJ1-1; D uncertain. The V gene's germline CDR1 is LNHDA and CDR2 SQIVND (reference sequence). There are 13 residues in the CDR3. CDR3 in amino acids: CASTFLGFGETFF. The CDR3 region has the DNA TGTGCCAGTACCTTCTTAGGGTTTGGTGAAACTTTCTTT.

Comment on this clonotype: The junction differs from germline at one of its ends, possibly a read error. V is TRBV19 and J is TRBJ1-2, with TRBD1 as a possible D gene (5 bases). This CDR3 is built from 14 residues. CDR1 is LNHDA and CDR2 is SQIVND in the germline V gene (reference sequence). The CDR3 here is CASSISGTLYGYAF. Here the CDR3 DNA reads TGTGCCAGTAGTATTTCGGGGACCCTGTATGGCTACGCCTTC. The whole variable domain, filled in from reference TRBV19 and TRBJ1-2, reads DGGITQSPKYLFRKEGQNVTLSCEQNLNHDAMYWYRQDPGQGLRLIYYSQIVNDFQKGDIAEGYSVSREKKESFPLTVTSAQKNPTAFYLCASSISGTLYGYAFGSGTRLTVV.

As to this clonotype: One junction end does not reproduce the germline sequence, and a read error may be involved. This chain uses TRBV29-1 with TRBJ2-7; 7 bases line up with TRBD1. Germline values: CDR1 SQVTM, CDR2 ANQGSEA. The CDR3 loop spans 12 amino acids. The CDR3 sequence is CGVAGTAYEQYF. As DNA, the CDR3 is TGCGGCGTGGCCGGGACAGCCTACGAGCAGTACTTC.

As concerns this clonotype: Possible read error: a much larger clone is one base away. The chain joins TRBV7-6 to TRBJ1-4; no clear D gene. Germline CDR1 SGHVS, CDR2 FNYEAQ. CDR3 length: 19 residues. The ends were cut back, 1 base at V and 0 bases at J, with 18 bases in the middle. CDR3 sequence reads: CASSLGPDGPGATNEKLFF. In DNA form, the CDR3 reads TGTGCCAGCAGCTTAGGGCCAGATGGGCCCGGTGCAACTAATGAAAAACTGTTTTTT.

A remark on this clonotype: This sequence may be a read error, since a much larger clone differs from it by one base. This chain uses TRBV12-3 or TRBV12-4 with TRBJ2-3; unclear D gene. CDR3 length: 15 amino acids. CDR3 DNA: TGTGTCAGCAGTTTACTCATTTCACCCACAGATACGCAGTATTTT. Its translation: CVSSLLISPTDTQYF.

Ten or more counts support this clonotype. This chain links TRBV6-2 or TRBV6-3 with TRBJ1-5; 9 bases line up with TRBD1. The CDR3 has 15 amino acids. Trimming removed 4 bases from V and 6 bases from J; junction bases left unmatched: 7. Germline CDR1 MNHEY, CDR2 SVGEGT. As DNA, the CDR3 is TGTGCCAGCAGTTTGTCGGGACAGGGAGTTCAGCCCCAGCATTTT. Translating it yields CASSLSGQGVQPQHF.

The genes are TRBV19 and TRBJ1-1, with TRBD1 as a possible D gene (5 bases). CDR1 and CDR2 from the germline V gene are LNHDA and SQIVND (reference sequence). The CDR3 is 13 residues long. Trimming pared 5 bases from V and 4 bases from J, leaving 11 bases between. CDR3 residues: CASSDGTGTEAFF. The CDR3 coding sequence is TGTGCCAGTAGTGACGGGACGGGCACTGAAGCTTTCTTT.

This clonotype was recorded many times. The chain is built from TRBV5-1 and TRBJ1-5; 8 nucleotides match TRBD1. Trimming took 3 bases from V and 3 from J; bases not matched to a gene: 5. Germline CDR1 SGHRS, CDR2 YFSETQ. The CDR3 consists of 15 residues. CDR3 amino acids: CASSWTGLDNQPQHF. The CDR3 DNA reads as TGCGCCAGCAGCTGGACAGGGTTGGACAATCAGCCCCAGCATTTT.

Turning to this clonotype: A single base separates this from a much larger clone, so it may be a read error. The chain uses TRBV24-1 and TRBJ1-2; TRBD1 matches at 7 bases. Trimming took 4 bases from V and 3 from J; bases not matched to a gene: 7. The CDR3 is made up of 15 amino acids. Germline values: CDR1 KGHDR, CDR2 SFDVKD. The CDR3 loop reads CATSDGTASDYGYTF. In DNA, the CDR3 is TGTGCCACCAGTGACGGGACAGCCTCCGACTATGGCTACACCTTC.

About this clonotype itself: Given a much more abundant clone one base away, this may be a read error. V and J are TRBV27 and TRBJ2-7; a possible D gene is TRBD1 (5 bases). The CDR3 loop spans 14 amino acids. Per the germline V gene, CDR1 is MNHEY and CDR2 is SMNVEV (reference sequence). CDR3 nucleotide sequence: TGTGCCAGCAATTTAAGGGGCAGGGTCTACGAGCAGTACTTC. Protein sequence: CASNLRGRVYEQYF.

This clonotype was detected ten times or more. The chain employs TRBV7-9 and TRBJ1-2; D call uncertain. Germline V gene sequence: CDR1 SEHNR, CDR2 FQNEAQ (reference sequence). The V end lost 2 bases, the J end lost 0 bases, and 10 bases lay between the germline ends. The CDR3 runs to 15 residues. In DNA form, the CDR3 reads TGTGCCAGCAGCTTAAAGGCGGACGCTAACTATGGCTACACCTTC. It is translated as CASSLKADANYGYTF.

This clonotype occurred many times. The genes are TRBV9 and TRBJ2-7; no clear D. Germline V gene lookup returns CDR1 SGDLS and CDR2 YYNGEE. The CDR3 has 14 amino acids. V lost 4 bases and J lost 3, with 14 bases in between. CDR3 sequence: CASSLVDGDYEQYF. In DNA form, the CDR3 reads TGTGCCAGCAGCCTAGTGGACGGCGACTACGAGCAGTACTTC.

This clonotype was picked up a small number of times. V is TRBV24-1 and J is TRBJ1-5; possible D gene TRBD1, 5 bases. Germline CDR1 KGHDR, CDR2 SFDVKD. The length of the CDR3 is 13 residues. Trimming removed 7 bases from V and 2 bases from J, with 8 bases in between. For the CDR3, the DNA is TGTGCCACCAGCGGAGGGGGCAATCAGCCCCAGCATTTT. This translates into CATSGGGNQPQHF.

This clonotype was seen ten or more times. The chain joins TRBV2 to TRBJ2-3, with 11 nucleotides matching TRBD2. J lost 6 bases, V lost 8 bases, and 13 bases had no gene match. This CDR3 region has 16 residues. The germline gives CDR1 SNHLY, CDR2 FYNNEI. The CDR3 nucleotides read TGTGCCAGCGGGGAACGACTAGCGGGGCTGGGGGATACGCAGTATTTT. This gives the protein CASGERLAGLGDTQYF.

The table lists this clonotype with a few counts. The chain combines TRBV6-2 or TRBV6-3 with TRBJ2-1; D remains ambiguous. Trimming removed 0 bases at V and 8 bases at J, with 14 bases between. Germline V lookup: CDR1 MNHEY, CDR2 SVGEGT. The CDR3 has 15 amino acids. The CDR3 loop is CASSYSTPYFDEQFF. CDR3 nucleotide sequence: TGTGCCAGCAGTTACTCGACCCCCTATTTCGATGAGCAGTTCTTC.

A remark on this clonotype: A much larger clone lies a single base off, so this may be a read error. The chain couples TRBV29-1 to TRBJ2-7; TRBD2 matches 9 bases. This CDR3 is built from 14 residues. Losses at the gene ends were 3 bases for V and 4 bases for J; bases not matched to a gene: 7. Germline CDR1 reads SQVTM; CDR2 reads ANQGSEA. CDR3 coding DNA: TGCAGCGTTGAGCTAGCGGGGACCATATACGAGCAGTACTTC. It yields the protein CSVELAGTIYEQYF.

J is TRBJ2-3 and V is TRBV12-3 or TRBV12-4; no definite D call. V was cut by 6 bases and J by 0 bases, with 13 bases left in between. This CDR3 is 15 amino acids long. CDR3 protein: CASRPELTSTDTQYF. Here the CDR3 DNA reads TGTGCCAGCAGACCGGAACTCACTAGCACAGATACGCAGTATTTT.

The chain is built from TRBV4-3 and TRBJ2-1; D ambiguous. Germline V gene lookup returns CDR1 LGHNA and CDR2 YSLEER. CDR3 length equals 17 residues. Trimming took off 0 bases at V and 0 bases at J, with 12 bases between the two ends. Here the CDR3 reads CASSQDLPGLSYNEQFF. CDR3 nucleotides: TGCGCCAGCAGCCAAGATTTACCGGGCCTCTCCTACAATGAGCAGTTCTTC.

The rearrangement joins TRBV15 to TRBJ2-7; D is uncertain. CDR3 size: 14 residues. The V end lost 3 bases, the J end lost 5 bases, and 14 bases lay between the germline ends. Germline V gives CDR1 LNHNV, CDR2 YYDKDF (reference sequence). This CDR3 reads CATSRPSLNHEQYF. The CDR3 nucleotides are TGTGCCACCAGCAGGCCGTCCTTAAATCACGAGCAGTACTTC.

Many counts were recorded for this clonotype. J is TRBJ1-1 and V is TRBV4-2; 8 bases line up with TRBD1. Germline V lookup: CDR1 LGHNA, CDR2 YNFKEQ. The CDR3 totals 17 residues. With V trimmed by 2 bases and J by 0 bases, 8 bases remained unmatched. DNA for the CDR3: TGTGCCAGCAGCCAAAGAGGACAGGGAGCGATGAACACTGAAGCTTTCTTT. Amino acid sequence: CASSQRGQGAMNTEAFF.

This clonotype was seen ten or more times. This chain connects TRBV4-2 to TRBJ2-5; 12 nucleotides match TRBD2. The CDR3 contains 18 residues. V shed 1 base and J 2 bases; nucleotides not matched to a gene: 8. Looked up from germline, CDR1 is LGHNA and CDR2 is YNFKEQ. For the CDR3, the DNA is TGTGCCAGCAGCCAAGCACTAGCGGGGGGAGAACAGCAAGAGACCCAGTACTTC. It yields the protein CASSQALAGGEQQETQYF.

This clonotype was detected ten times or more. This chain's CDR3 is CASSQDRGTETQYF. CDR3 nucleotide sequence: TGCGCCAGCAGCCAAGATCGGGGGACAGAGACCCAGTACTTC. The chain employs TRBV4-3 and TRBJ2-5, with D possibly TRBD2 on 6 matching bases. The V end lost 0 bases, the J end lost 4 bases, and 9 bases lay between the germline ends. The CDR3 loop spans 14 amino acids. Germline values: CDR1 LGHNA, CDR2 YSLEER.

This clonotype was found many times. V gene TRBV5-6 combines with J gene TRBJ1-2, with D maybe TRBD1 (6 bases). The CDR3 runs to 14 residues. From germline, CDR1 is SGHDT and CDR2 YYEEEE. The V end was cut by 5 bases, the J end by 3 bases, with 14 bases between. Here the CDR3 DNA reads TGTGCCAGCAGTCTGAGGGGGGTTGACTATGGCTACACCTTC. This codes for CASSLRGVDYGYTF.

This clonotype was picked up a small number of times. The CDR3 is CASSPGGYRVGETQYF. CDR3 in DNA: TGTGCCAGCAGTCCTGGGGGCTACAGGGTTGGGGAGACCCAGTACTTC. This sequence joins TRBV27 and TRBJ2-5, with a possible D match to TRBD1 (6 bases). The CDR3 consists of 16 residues. CDR1 is MNHEY and CDR2 is SMNVEV in the germline V gene (reference sequence). V was clipped by 5 bases and J by 5 bases, with 21 bases between them.

The sample holds a few counts of this clonotype. The V gene is TRBV28, the J gene TRBJ2-1; D unclear. V lost 4 bases, J lost 4 bases, and 11 bases lay in between. The CDR3 extends over 14 amino acids. The germline gives CDR1 MDHEN, CDR2 SYDVKM. As DNA, the CDR3 is TGTGCCAGCAGTTCTAAAAGACTGTACAATGAGCAGTTCTTC. Translation gives CASSSKRLYNEQFF. Variable domain in full (rest from reference TRBV28 and TRBJ2-1): DVKVTQSSRYLVKRTGEKVFLECVQDMDHENMFWYRQDPGLGLRLIYFSYDVKMKEKGDIPEGYSVSREKKERFSLILESASTNQTSMYLCASSSKRLYNEQFFGPGTRLTVL.

Details on this clonotype: Its ends do not fully match the called genes, so a read error is possible. V and J are TRBV27 and TRBJ2-5; 7 nucleotides line up with TRBD1. CDR1 is MNHEY, CDR2 SMNVEV, per germline (reference sequence). The CDR3 runs to 14 residues. The chain's CDR3 is CANSIQGLQETQYF. The CDR3, as DNA: TGTGCCAACAGTATACAGGGGCTCCAAGAGACCCAGTACTTC.

This clonotype was seen a few times. The chain has TRBV28 and TRBJ2-7, with 7 bases fitting TRBD1. The germline V gene encodes CDR1 MDHEN and CDR2 SYDVKM. V was clipped by 5 bases and J by 0 bases; unmatched bases: 7. The CDR3 is 15 amino acids. The CDR3 loop reads CASSRRQGASYEQYF. CDR3 nucleotide sequence: TGTGCCAGCAGTCGCCGACAGGGCGCCTCCTACGAGCAGTACTTC.

Ten or more counts support this clonotype. This chain uses TRBV11-3 with TRBJ2-1, with D uncertain. V was trimmed by 0 bases and J by 0 bases, leaving 6 bases between them. The CDR3 contains 15 residues. Per germline, CDR1 SGHNT and CDR2 YENEEA. The DNA of the CDR3 is TGTGCCAGCAGCTTAGAATCCAGCTCCTACAATGAGCAGTTCTTC. The encoded protein is CASSLESSSYNEQFF.

This clonotype appeared many times. This chain connects TRBV11-2 to TRBJ2-1; D uncertain. CDR1 and CDR2 (germline): SGHAT, FQNNGV. Trimming removed 2 bases at V and 3 bases at J, with 11 bases between. The CDR3 sequence is 15 residues long. The chain's CDR3 is CASSLIPTDYNEQFF. CDR3 nucleotides: TGTGCCAGCAGCTTAATACCCACAGACTACAATGAGCAGTTCTTC.

This clonotype came up many times. The rearrangement joins TRBV11-2 to TRBJ1-4; D is possibly TRBD1 (6 bases). Trimming removed 7 bases at V and 0 bases at J, with 12 bases between. The germline CDR1 and CDR2 sequences are SGHAT and FQNNGV. This CDR3 is built from 15 residues. The CDR3 region is CASTRQEATNEKLFF. The CDR3 DNA is TGTGCCAGCACCCGACAGGAGGCAACTAATGAAAAACTGTTTTTT.